This entry features one TCR beta chain sequence. Generated by immunoSEQ multiplex PCR, the TCRdb table keeps only in-frame clones and is missing some. The sample has tens of thousands of clones; approximately 78% are singletons. This sample was included in a study of OX40 agonist ivuxolimab in advanced cancers. Study summary: Patients received the agonistic anti-OX40 (CD134) antibody ivuxolimab. Age averaged about 66 years (range roughly 23 to 79), and 82.7% were male.

The V and J ends lost 3 bases and 4 bases respectively, with 7 bases between them. Looked up from germline, CDR1 is SGHKS and CDR2 is YYEKEE (reference sequence). This CDR3 region has 13 residues. This sequence was found in an adult with an advanced solid tumor such as melanoma, head and neck, liver or kidney cancer. This material consisted of CD4+ or CD8+ T cells sorted from blood, taken in a trial of the OX40 agonist ivuxolimab. V is TRBV5-5 and J is TRBJ2-2; either TRBD1 or TRBD2 may supply D (5 bases each). The CDR3 protein is CASSSGGTGELFF. The DNA for the CDR3 is TGTGCCAGCAGCTCTGGGGGCACCGGGGAGCTGTTTTTT.